The next 16 T cell receptor beta chains were all read from a single sample in a study of identical twins. MiXCR, applied by TCRdb to the 5' RACE reads, yields one record per CDR3 protein. This sample has about 720,000 distinct CDR3 sequences, with around a sixth found just once. This sample also appeared in a second study, on T cells expressing NK-cell markers.

The sequencing sample was made of PBMCs. The source is a young woman in good health.

Many counts were recorded for this clonotype. The V call is TRBV5-6, the J call TRBJ1-4; TRBD1 matches 9 bases. After removal of 4 bases from V and 8 bases from J, the junction contained 12 bases not matched to a gene. The CDR3 extends over 16 amino acids. Germline V gene data show CDR1 as SGHDT and CDR2 as YYEEEE. The CDR3 DNA reads TGTGCCAGCAGCCTTACCGGGACAGGGAAGGAGGAAAAACTGTTTTTT. It codes for CASSLTGTGKEEKLFF.

The table lists this clonotype with a few counts. The chain is built from TRBV20-1 and TRBJ2-1; 7 bases agree with TRBD2. The CDR3 sequence is 14 residues long. CDR1 is DFQATT and CDR2 is SNEGSKA in the germline V gene (reference sequence). V lost 1 base to trimming and J lost 9 bases; unmatched junction nucleotides: 9. The CDR3 region is CSARGGTTFGEQFF. DNA of the CDR3: TGCAGTGCTAGAGGGGGGACTACTTTCGGTGAGCAGTTCTTC.

CDR3 sequence (DNA): TGTGCCAGCAGTTTATTAGCGGGAGCCACCTACAATGAGCAGTTCTTC. This gives the protein CASSLLAGATYNEQFF. V is TRBV12-3 or TRBV12-4 and J is TRBJ2-1; 9 bases are a match to TRBD2. With 2 bases clipped from V and 2 bases from J, the junction kept 4 bases outside the gene matches. This CDR3 spans 16 amino acids.

The gene calls are TRBV18 and TRBJ1-5, with 7 bases matching TRBD1. V gave up 1 base and J gave up 6 bases; unmatched junction bases: 3. Germline CDR1 reads KGHSH; CDR2 reads LQKENI. The CDR3 has 14 amino acids. The CDR3 protein is CASSPQGARQPQHF. In nucleotides, the CDR3 is TGTGCCAGCTCACCACAGGGGGCCCGTCAGCCCCAGCATTTT.

J is TRBJ2-5 and V is TRBV7-9; TRBD2 aligns across 9 bases. Germline loops: CDR1 SEHNR, CDR2 FQNEAQ (reference sequence). The CDR3 has 15 amino acids. V was clipped by 4 bases and J by 5 bases; unmatched bases: 8. DNA for the CDR3: TGTGCCAGCAGCTCCTTTAGCGGGAGCGGCGAGACCCAGTACTTC. It is translated as CASSSFSGSGETQYF.

V usage is TRBV9 and J usage is TRBJ2-4, with D possibly being TRBD1 (5 bases). Trimming left V 0 bases short and J 8 bases short, with 18 bases between. The CDR3 is 16 residues long. The V gene's germline CDR1 is SGDLS and CDR2 YYNGEE. This CDR3 reads CASSVAPGSRGYIQYF. In nucleotides, the CDR3 is TGTGCCAGCAGCGTAGCCCCAGGGTCAAGAGGTTACATTCAGTACTTC. The entire variable domain, with the rest obtained from reference TRBV9 and TRBJ2-4, is as follows: DSGVTQTPKHLITATGQRVTLRCSPRSGDLSVYWYQQSLDQGLQFLIQYYNGEERAKGNILERFSAQQFPDLHSELNLSSLELGDSALYFCASSVAPGSRGYIQYFGAGTRLSVL.

This chain uses TRBV20-1 with TRBJ2-3; 9 bases fit TRBD2. Germline lookup yields CDR1 DFQATT and CDR2 SNEGSKA (reference sequence). This CDR3 is built from 14 residues. CDR3 in DNA: TGCAGCGCAAATAGCGGGGGAAGGACAGATACGCAGTATTTT. Translating it yields CSANSGGRTDTQYF.

This chain joins TRBV6-2 or TRBV6-3 and TRBJ2-1, with 10 bases aligning to TRBD2. V shed 0 bases, J shed 0 bases, and the junction held 8 bases outside the gene matches. The CDR3 has 19 residues. CDR1 is MNHEY and CDR2 is SVGEGT in the germline V gene. CDR3 bases: TGTGCCAGCAGTTACTCCGGACTAGCGGTTTCCTACTCCTACAATGAGCAGTTCTTC. This gives the protein CASSYSGLAVSYSYNEQFF.

This clonotype was observed a few times. This chain joins TRBV7-9 and TRBJ2-5, with a possible D match to TRBD1 (6 bases). V lost 4 bases, J lost 4 bases, and 16 bases lay in between. The CDR3 contains 15 residues. Germline loops: CDR1 SEHNR, CDR2 FQNEAQ (reference sequence). The CDR3 DNA is TGTGCCAGCAGCTCCACCAATCAGGGGCCAGAGACCCAGTACTTC. Amino acids: CASSSTNQGPETQYF.

V and J are TRBV12-5 and TRBJ2-2; the D is unclear. The germline V gene has CDR1 LGHNT and CDR2 FRNRAP. The CDR3 contains 12 residues. V gave up 3 bases and J gave up 7 bases, with 6 bases separating them. CDR3 residues: CASGFVGGELFF. CDR3 nucleotide sequence: TGTGCTAGTGGTTTTGTCGGCGGGGAGCTGTTTTTT.

The table lists this clonotype with many counts. This chain connects TRBV9 to TRBJ2-1; 10 bases map to TRBD2. V dropped 3 bases and J dropped 1; count of bases not matched to a gene: 1. Germline V gives CDR1 SGDLS, CDR2 YYNGEE. This CDR3 is 15 amino acids long. The CDR3 loop is CASSASGSSYNEQFF. CDR3 in DNA: TGTGCCAGCAGCGCTAGCGGGAGTTCCTACAATGAGCAGTTCTTC.

There are a few counts of this clonotype. The chain carries TRBV5-1 and TRBJ1-4; maybe TRBD1 (5 bases). V shed 7 bases and J shed 15 bases, with 25 bases lying between them. The CDR3 runs to 14 residues. The germline gives CDR1 SGHRS, CDR2 YFSETQ. The CDR3 DNA sequence: TGCGCCAGCGGATCAGGGTCGAATAATGAAAAGGTGTTTTTT. As protein: CASGSGSNNEKVFF.

The chain couples TRBV5-1 to TRBJ2-1; 12 nucleotides align to TRBD2. The CDR3 is 15 amino acids. The germline CDR1 and CDR2 sequences are SGHRS and YFSETQ. Unmatched junction bases numbered 2, after V lost 1 base and J lost 6 bases. CDR3 sequence: CASSLMTSGSNEQFF. The CDR3 coding sequence is TGCGCCAGCAGCTTGATGACTAGCGGGAGCAATGAGCAGTTCTTC.

V gene TRBV12-3 or TRBV12-4 combines with J gene TRBJ2-1; a possible D gene is TRBD1 (6 bases). The length of the CDR3 is 13 residues. V shed 3 bases and J shed 9 bases, with 12 bases lying between them. DNA for the CDR3: TGTGCCAGCAGTTTCCACAGGGCAAGTGAGCAGTTCTTC. Translated, it gives CASSFHRASEQFF.

This clonotype was found a few times. This chain connects TRBV6-5 to TRBJ2-1, with TRBD2 matching over 8 bases. The CDR3 is 18 residues long. Germline assignment: CDR1 MNHEY and CDR2 SVGAGI. J lost 9 bases, V lost 2 bases, and 18 bases had no gene match. For the CDR3, the DNA is TGTGCCAGCAGTTACAACCCCCTTGCAGTTAGCGGGATAAGTGAGCAGTTCTTC. This translates into CASSYNPLAVSGISEQFF.

This rearrangement joins TRBV7-9 to TRBJ2-1, with 11 bases that match TRBD2. The CDR3 spans 17 residues. V lost 5 bases to trimming and J lost 7 bases; unmatched junction nucleotides: 13. Germline-derived CDR1 and CDR2 are SEHNR and FQNEAQ (reference sequence). The CDR3 spells CASSQGPLAGGYNEQFF. CDR3 in DNA: TGTGCCAGCAGCCAAGGACCCCTAGCGGGGGGATATAATGAGCAGTTCTTC.